This T cell receptor (beta chain) was found in a study of blood T cells in healthy people across ages. Study-level findings and limits: Both higher diversity and more naive CD4+ cells marked long-lived donors when set against aged donors. CMV infection status of these donors was not known.

The germline gives CDR1 MRHNA, CDR2 SNTAGT. The CDR3 sequence is 18 residues long. J was trimmed by 2 bases and V by 6 bases; bases with no gene match: 12. Donors gave roughly 9.1 milliliters of peripheral blood apiece. Extractions gave at least 5.5 micrograms of total RNA per sample. Details on this clonotype: Its antigen is not known.

With a J-beta primer mix and a sample-barcoded 5' primer, a second PCR ran about 7 to 12 cycles. TCRdb reprocessed the 5' RACE reads via MiXCR and lists one record per CDR3 protein. The profile shows about 1.4 million distinct CDR3 sequences, approximately 59% of them singletons. The TCR originated in a man younger than 35 in good health. The V gene is TRBV6-4, the J gene TRBJ2-1, with 11 nucleotides matching TRBD2. Sequences were obtained from blood. In DNA form, the CDR3 reads TGTGCCAGCAGCAGGCCCCCCGGGACTAGCGGTACCTACAATGAGCAGTTCTTC. Translation gives CASSRPPGTSGTYNEQFF.